What follows is one T cell receptor beta chain and its context. The target antigen is unknown. The study ran its PCR with 60 Vbeta and 13 Jbeta primers. Method: immunoSEQ multiplex PCR; TCRdb's copy keeps in-frame clones and lacks some. The sample table includes 100,000 to 150,000 clones. This sample was included in a study of cytomegalovirus exposure and HLA in healthy donors. General study results and limits: Analysis performed later showed TCR beta chains linked to HLA being more clonally expanded than equally common others. Being productive about 87% or about 30% of the time was typical of most TCR beta V segments in an earlier analysis.

This CDR3 has 15 amino acids. The germline V gene encodes CDR1 SGHVS and CDR2 FQNEAQ. V was clipped by 0 bases and J by 3 bases, with 12 bases between them. The origin of this receptor is a man younger than 45 in good health and CMV-seronegative. V and J are TRBV7-8 and TRBJ2-7, with TRBD2 as a possible D gene (6 bases). Sequencing input: PBMCs. The CDR3 loop is CASSLAPLASYEQYF. The CDR3 DNA is TGTGCCAGCAGCTTAGCCCCACTAGCCAGCTACGAGCAGTACTTC. The full variable domain, completed using reference TRBV7-8 and TRBJ2-7, is GAGVSQSPRYKVAKRGQDVALRCDPISGHVSLFWYQQALGQGPEFLTYFQNEAQLDKSGLPSDRFFAERPEGSVSTLKIQRTQQEDSAVYLCASSLAPLASYEQYFGPGTRLTVT.